Below, one TCR beta chain is given with its context. The sample comes from a study of blood T cell repertoires in COVID-19. About the study: Sources were T cells, B-cell-depleted T cells, or PBMCs; the material itself was cDNA or gDNA.

The CDR3 length is 19 residues. CDR1 and CDR2 from the germline V gene are ENHRY and SYGVKD. V was cut by 0 bases and J by 2 bases, with 22 bases left in between. Per the study methods: Quantification of nucleated cells was approximated via reference gene primer amplification. Method: immunoSEQ multiplex PCR; TCRdb's copy keeps in-frame clones and lacks some. Clone size and V and J calls were adopted from that table, with D and trimming inferred from the DNA. The sample records tens of thousands of clones, about 90% being singletons. This TCR derives from a human donor with active COVID-19. The donor label of this sample is uncertain. Material: peripheral blood. The chain is built from TRBV10-3 and TRBJ1-2, with a weak D call TRBD1 (6 bases). Written as DNA, the CDR3 is TGTGCCATCAGTGAGTCAGCGGGAGGGTGGGGCAGGGGAAACTATGGCTACACCTTC. This codes for CAISESAGGWGRGNYGYTF.